The sequence of this T cell receptor (beta chain) was determined in a study of blood T cells in healthy people across ages. To note about this clonotype: This is likely a read error, given that the CDR3 carries no conserved phenylalanine or tryptophan at its end.

The CDR3 runs to 11 residues. The second PCR ran roughly 7 to 12 cycles with a sample-barcoded 5' primer and J-beta primers. TCRdb re-called the 5' RACE reads with MiXCR, one entry per CDR3 protein. This sample has about 1,600,000 distinct CDR3 sequences, with 42% found just once. The sequenced sample consisted of blood. This chain joins TRBV12-3 or TRBV12-4 and TRBJ2-5, with D unresolved. This receptor was taken from a woman between 18 and 30 years old in good health. This CDR3 is CASSLQATQYL. For the CDR3, the DNA is TGTGCCAGCAGCCTTCAAGCGACCCAGTACCTC.